The subject of this entry is one T cell receptor (beta chain). TCRdb's copy holds only in-frame clones and misses some; the assay was immunoSEQ multiplex PCR. This table holds tens of thousands of clones, roughly 91% found once. These data are taken from a study of blood T cell repertoires in COVID-19. Study context: PBMCs, B-cell-depleted T cells, or T cells were the source of the cDNA or gDNA that made up the material.

CDR1 LGHNA and CDR2 YNFKEQ come from the germline V gene. With 3 bases clipped from V and 0 bases from J, the junction kept 7 bases outside the gene matches. This CDR3 comprises 17 residues. The sequenced sample consisted of peripheral blood. This TCR came from a woman aged 80 or over with active COVID-19. J is TRBJ2-5 and V is TRBV4-2; 10 nucleotides match TRBD2. CDR3 nucleotide sequence: TGTGCCAGCAGCCAGGCTCCTAGCGGGGGTTACCAAGAGACCCAGTACTTC. Translating gives CASSQAPSGGYQETQYF.